A selection of T cell receptor beta chains follows, all from one sample in a study of beta chain features in type 1 diabetes. TCRdb's copy holds only in-frame clones and misses some; the assay was immunoSEQ multiplex PCR. The data show around 290,000 clones, about 8.5% seen once. The sample was central memory CD4+ T cells from blood. These receptors came from a woman aged 18-30 years in good health. CDR3s include the opening cysteine and the closing phenylalanine or tryptophan. Each record gives: V gene, CDR3 protein.

V gene: TRBV28
CDR3 protein: CASSLGVKAFF

V gene: TRBV18
CDR3 protein: CASSPNGVDGYTF

V gene: TRBV7-3
CDR3 protein: CASSLGALSAEAFF

V gene: TRBV5-1
CDR3 protein: CASSLGQAVAKNIQYF

V gene: TRBV10-3
CDR3 protein: CAISEYGTSGRPNEQFF

V gene: TRBV7-9
CDR3 protein: CASSWGVNQETQYF

V gene: TRBV19
CDR3 protein: CASSSLGVGQPQHF

V gene: TRBV2
CDR3 protein: CARGQGPYNEQFF

V gene: TRBV2
CDR3 protein: CASSARGVEYF

V gene: TRBV11-3
CDR3 protein: CASSLSGSTGTAGGYTF

V gene: TRBV19
CDR3 protein: CASSHPDGRGTYGYTF

V gene: TRBV28
CDR3 protein: CASSRPSRYNEQFF

V gene: TRBV5-1
CDR3 protein: CASRPAVSGNTIYF

V gene: TRBV9
CDR3 protein: CASSAGQGRSSPLHF

V gene: TRBV7-8
CDR3 protein: CASSLALTDYEQYF

V gene: TRBV6-6
CDR3 protein: CASSGRDRNTEAFF

V gene: TRBV7-2
CDR3 protein: CASSLEGLRNTIYF

V gene: TRBV4-2
CDR3 protein: CASSQVGTGGTGELFF

V gene: TRBV19
CDR3 protein: CASSPGLAGGGEQYF

V gene: TRBV11-2
CDR3 protein: CASSLGEGAWNQPQHF

V gene: TRBV7-2
CDR3 protein: CASSLGTMETQYF

V gene: TRBV5-6
CDR3 protein: CASSQASRLAAFQETQYF

V gene: TRBV2
CDR3 protein: CASRGTSYEQYF

V gene: TRBV5-1
CDR3 protein: CASSLVAEPTDTQYF

V gene: TRBV18
CDR3 protein: CASSPGTGDYEQYF

V gene: TRBV18
CDR3 protein: CASSPPDSYEQYF

V gene: TRBV18
CDR3 protein: CASSPFQGGLNAQNIQYF

V gene: TRBV25-1
CDR3 protein: CASSPAGTSSYEQYF

V gene: TRBV7-2
CDR3 protein: CASSSSRDMNEQFF

V gene: TRBV27
CDR3 protein: CASSLVRPPYEQYF

V gene: TRBV6-4
CDR3 protein: CASSDRLVSGWEGSNQPQHF

V gene: TRBV6-5
CDR3 protein: CASRKTASGNTIYF

V gene: TRBV10-3
CDR3 protein: CAISVGGETQYF

V gene: TRBV5-1
CDR3 protein: CASYPGAFNPDTQYF

V gene: TRBV28
CDR3 protein: CASSTGTSNQPQHF

V gene: TRBV5-1
CDR3 protein: CASSLGGQGNGEQYF

V gene: TRBV2
CDR3 protein: CASSVRGSGANVLTF

V gene: TRBV11-2
CDR3 protein: CASSLVGTGGRDTQYF

V gene: TRBV7-9
CDR3 protein: CASSLDRIGGYTF

V gene: TRBV7-9
CDR3 protein: CASSREARTGELFF

V gene: TRBV5-1
CDR3 protein: CASSQGQVGNEQFF

V gene: TRBV29-1
CDR3 protein: CSVSGGLGSPLHF